This T cell receptor beta chain was sequenced during a study of response to subunit inactivated influenza vaccine. Trimming took 0 bases from V and 2 from J, leaving 13 bases between them. The length of the CDR3 is 17 residues. Germline lookup yields CDR1 MNHEY and CDR2 SVGAGI. TCRdb independently ran MiXCR on the RT-PCR reads; one entry per CDR3 protein. This table holds 700,000 to 800,000 distinct CDR3 sequences, approximately 17% found once. Whole-study findings and limits: Authors suggested seasonal influenza vaccinations each recruit few new T cells.

There are many counts of this clonotype. Its specificity is unknown. The origin of this receptor is a man aged 50 or older who received an inactivated influenza vaccine. The specimen comprised PBMCs from blood, sampled around 5 days after vaccination. The chain combines TRBV6-5 with TRBJ2-2; D gene ambiguous. CDR3 bases: TGTGCCAGCAGTTACTCGATCTCGACAACTAACACCGGGGAGCTGTTTTTT. As protein: CASSYSISTTNTGELFF.